What follows are 28 T cell receptor beta chains derived from one specimen sequenced in a study of patients and donors after allogeneic stem cell transplantation. TCRdb independently ran MiXCR on the RT-PCR reads; one entry per CDR3 protein. The sample yields approximately 430,000 distinct CDR3 sequences, under 20% seen once. The sequencing sample was made of blood, either unsorted or a sorted T cell fraction (not recorded which). These TCRs come from a human donor who was either an allogeneic HSCT recipient or a stem cell or donor lymphocyte infusion donor (not recorded which). It is not recorded whose cells these are; they may come from a transplant donor.

The rearrangement links TRBV5-1 to TRBJ1-1; D is perhaps TRBD1 (5 bases). There are 15 residues in the CDR3. The V end lost 0 bases, the J end lost 0 bases, and 9 bases lay between the germline ends. Germline V lookup: CDR1 SGHRS, CDR2 YFSETQ. In DNA form, the CDR3 reads TGCGCCAGCAGCTTGGCAGGGAGCATGAACACTGAAGCTTTCTTT. This translates into CASSLAGSMNTEAFF. The variable domain in full, with the rest retrieved from reference TRBV5-1 and TRBJ1-1, is KAGVTQTPRYLIKTRGQQVTLSCSPISGHRSVSWYQQTPGQGLQFLFEYFSETQRNKGNFPGRFSGRQFSNSRSEMNVSTLELGDSALYLCASSLAGSMNTEAFFGQGTRLTVV.

V and J are TRBV3-1 and TRBJ2-6; D remains unclear. The germline V gene encodes CDR1 LGHDT and CDR2 YNNKEL (reference sequence). This CDR3 has 19 residues. V was cut by 1 base and J by 5 bases, with 21 bases left in between. The CDR3 DNA reads TGTGCCAGCAGCCAAGTTGGACCGAACGGGTTGGTAAGGGCCAACGTCCTGACTTTC. It specifies CASSQVGPNGLVRANVLTF.

Regarding this clonotype: No conserved phenylalanine or tryptophan is present at the end of the CDR3, so a read error is the likely explanation. This chain joins TRBV6-2 or TRBV6-3 and TRBJ2-1; D is perhaps TRBD2 (6 bases). Germline CDR1 is MNHEY and CDR2 is SVGEGT. The CDR3 covers 16 residues. Trimming shortened V by 7 bases and J by 5 bases, and 21 bases separated the two germline ends. For the CDR3, the DNA is TGTGCCAGCACCCCGGCCCGGGCGGGGAGTAACAATGAGCAGTTCTCC. It codes for CASTPARAGSNNEQFS.

A few counts support this clonotype. V gene TRBV7-9 combines with J gene TRBJ1-1; no clear D gene. Germline V gene sequence: CDR1 SEHNR, CDR2 FQNEAQ (reference sequence). Trimming took off 10 bases at V and 1 base at J, with 22 bases between the two ends. The CDR3 has 16 amino acids. CDR3 bases: TGTGCCACCCCCAAACAAAAACCTGCAGGGAACACTGAAGCTTTCTTT. Translation: CATPKQKPAGNTEAFF. The entire variable domain, with the rest obtained from reference TRBV7-9 and TRBJ1-1, is as follows: DTGVSQNPRHKITKRGQNVTFRCDPISEHNRLYWYRQTLGQGPEFLTYFQNEAQLEKSRLLSDRFSAERPKGSFSTLEIQRTEQGDSAMYLCATPKQKPAGNTEAFFGQGTRLTVV.

This chain connects TRBV2 to TRBJ2-2; D may be TRBD2 (6 bases). CDR3 length: 15 amino acids. The ends were cut back, 6 bases at V and 0 bases at J, with 11 bases in the middle. Germline V CDR1 and CDR2: SNHLY, FYNNEI. The CDR3 DNA reads as TGTGCCAGCAGCAAGGAGGGAGCGAACACCGGGGAGCTGTTTTTT. Translating gives CASSKEGANTGELFF.

The chain carries TRBV4-1 and TRBJ2-3; D gene unclear. The ends were cut back, 2 bases at V and 2 bases at J, with 11 bases in the middle. Germline V CDR1 and CDR2: MGHRA, YSYEKL. CDR3 length: 15 amino acids. The CDR3 region has the DNA TGCGCCAGCAGCCAATTACACCGCTCCACAGATACGCAGTATTTT. Translated: CASSQLHRSTDTQYF.

This clonotype occurred a few times. The rearrangement links TRBV30 to TRBJ1-2; D unclear. The germline V gene encodes CDR1 GTSNPN and CDR2 SVGIG (reference sequence). The ends were cut back, 0 bases at V and 6 bases at J, with 8 bases in the middle. CDR3 size: 12 residues. In DNA, the CDR3 is TGTGCCTGGAGTGTCTTAAGAAATGGCTACACCTTC. The encoded protein is CAWSVLRNGYTF.

This clonotype was observed a handful of times. The chain is built from TRBV4-3 and TRBJ2-3; the D gene is possibly TRBD2 (5 bases). Germline CDR1 LGHNA, CDR2 YSLEER. The CDR3 totals 14 residues. V gave up 4 bases and J gave up 2 bases, with 10 bases separating them. The CDR3 DNA follows: TGCGCCAGCAGCCCAAGCGGAATCACAGATACGCAGTATTTT. Encoded protein: CASSPSGITDTQYF.

The chain links TRBV7-2 to TRBJ2-5; D is possibly TRBD2 (6 bases). V was shortened by 5 bases and J by 3 bases, with 16 bases between the two germline ends. The CDR3 contains 15 residues. Germline V gene data show CDR1 as SGHTA and CDR2 as FQGNSA. CDR3 in amino acids: CASSRTPSAKETQYF. The DNA of the CDR3 is TGTGCCAGCAGCCGTACCCCTAGCGCTAAAGAGACCCAGTACTTC.

This clonotype showed up many times. This chain links TRBV5-1 with TRBJ2-1; the match to TRBD2 covers 10 bases. The V gene end was trimmed by 6 bases and the J gene end by 8 bases; junction bases not matched to a gene: 8. The CDR3 extends over 14 amino acids. The V gene's germline CDR1 is SGHRS and CDR2 YFSETQ. Here the CDR3 DNA reads TGCGCCAGCACACAGCGGGAGGGCCTTGATGAGCAGTTCTTC. Its protein is CASTQREGLDEQFF.

A few counts support this clonotype. This sequence joins TRBV4-3 and TRBJ2-5; D remains unclear. V lost 0 bases and J 2 bases, leaving 7 bases between the germline ends. This CDR3 region has 14 residues. Germline V gene data show CDR1 as LGHNA and CDR2 as YSLEER. The CDR3 nucleotides read TGCGCCAGCAGCCAAGAGATGGGACAAGAGACCCAGTACTTC. This gives the protein CASSQEMGQETQYF.

This clonotype was observed a handful of times. The chain is built from TRBV4-2 and TRBJ1-1; D remains ambiguous. Germline loops: CDR1 LGHNA, CDR2 YNFKEQ. The V end was cut by 6 bases, the J end by 3 bases, with 5 bases between. The CDR3 totals 11 residues. CDR3 amino acids: CASRADTEAFF. The CDR3 DNA follows: TGTGCCAGCAGGGCGGACACTGAAGCTTTCTTT.

V gene TRBV6-2 or TRBV6-3 combines with J gene TRBJ2-7, with 7 positions matching TRBD2. J was trimmed by 4 bases and V by 7 bases; bases with no gene match: 4. CDR3 length: 12 amino acids. Germline values: CDR1 MNHEY, CDR2 SVGEGT. The CDR3 DNA reads TGTGCCAGCACCCGGGGGGAGTACGAGCAGTACTTC. Translated: CASTRGEYEQYF.

The genes are TRBV3-1 and TRBJ1-2; D remains unclear. CDR3 size: 15 residues. CDR1 LGHDT and CDR2 YNNKEL come from the germline V gene (reference sequence). Trimming shortened V by 4 bases and J by 4 bases, and 16 bases separated the two germline ends. CDR3 coding DNA: TGTGCCAGCAGCCCCCCGAAAACGTACCCCTATGGCTACACCTTC. Translating it yields CASSPPKTYPYGYTF.

This clonotype showed up just once. This chain uses TRBV12-3 or TRBV12-4 with TRBJ1-5, with a possible D match to TRBD1 (6 bases). The CDR3 runs to 13 residues. The V gene lost 2 bases and the J gene lost 6 bases, with 8 bases spanning the gap. CDR3 DNA: TGTGCCAGCAGTTTACAGGGGATTCAGCCCCAGCATTTT. It yields the protein CASSLQGIQPQHF.

This clonotype was seen only a few times. The J gene is TRBJ2-3, the V gene TRBV20-1, with TRBD2 matching 10 bases. With 2 bases clipped from V and 5 bases from J, the junction kept 4 bases outside the gene matches. In germline, CDR1 is DFQATT, CDR2 SNEGSKA (reference sequence). This CDR3 region has 14 residues. The DNA for the CDR3 is TGCAGTGCTAGAACCAGCGGGAGGGGAGATACGCAGTATTTT. It yields the protein CSARTSGRGDTQYF.

The J gene is TRBJ2-7, the V gene TRBV2, with 8 bases matching TRBD1. The CDR3 contains 14 residues. CDR1 is SNHLY, CDR2 FYNNEI, per germline. V was clipped by 6 bases and J by 6 bases; unmatched bases: 10. CDR3 in DNA: TGTGCCAGCAGGGACAGGGTTTTGGTCAGCGAGCAGTACTTC. Residues: CASRDRVLVSEQYF.

This clonotype was found a few times. This chain connects TRBV21-1 to TRBJ2-1; the table gives TRBD2 as D, unverified against the DNA. TRBV21-1 is flagged as a pseudogene. The CDR3 is 20 residues long. This CDR3 reads CASSKDSSWEGRVSYNEQFF. CDR3 nucleotides: TGTGCCAGCAGCAAAGACTCCTCTTGGGAGGGTCGGGTGTCCTACAATGAGCAGTTCTTC.

Only a few counts were recorded for this clonotype. J is TRBJ2-3 and V is TRBV29-1; D is unresolved. Germline CDR1 and CDR2: SQVTM and ANQGSEA. The CDR3 loop spans 13 amino acids. The V end was cut by 4 bases, the J end by 7 bases, with 15 bases between. CDR3 nucleotide sequence: TGCAGCGTTGGACCCTATATCGATAATACGCAGTATTTT. Its translation: CSVGPYIDNTQYF.

This clonotype was detected a few times. V gene TRBV24-1 combines with J gene TRBJ2-1; TRBD2 might be the D (5 bases). The CDR3 consists of 14 residues. Germline lookup yields CDR1 KGHDR and CDR2 SFDVKD. V gave up 3 bases and J gave up 7 bases, with 12 bases separating them. The CDR3 protein is CATSDPRGTNEQFF. For the CDR3, the DNA is TGTGCCACCAGTGATCCCCGGGGAACTAATGAGCAGTTCTTC.

This clonotype was observed a handful of times. The chain links TRBV5-1 to TRBJ1-1; no definite D call. Germline-derived CDR1 and CDR2 are SGHRS and YFSETQ. CDR3 length: 14 residues. Trimming removed 1 base at V and 1 base at J, with 8 bases between. CDR3 sequence reads: CASSLPAGNTEAFF. CDR3 nucleotides: TGCGCCAGCAGCTTGCCGGCAGGGAACACTGAAGCTTTCTTT.

This clonotype was observed a handful of times. CDR3 loop: CASSQSTRADTQYF. CDR3 nucleotides: TGTGCCAGCAGCCAATCGACTAGGGCAGATACGCAGTATTTT. The chain is built from TRBV6-1 and TRBJ2-3, with a tentative D call TRBD2 (6 bases). The CDR3 extends over 14 amino acids. CDR1 MNHNS and CDR2 SASEGT come from the germline V gene. V gave up 6 bases and J gave up 4 bases, with 14 bases separating them.

This clonotype has more than one count but fewer than ten. The chain is built from TRBV24-1 and TRBJ2-6, with D unclear. Per the germline V gene, CDR1 is KGHDR and CDR2 is SFDVKD. V was cut by 11 bases and J by 0 bases, with 16 bases left in between. CDR3 length equals 16 residues. The CDR3 DNA is TGTGCCATCGGTACAGCCTCCCGCTCTGGGGCCAACGTCCTGACTTTC. This codes for CAIGTASRSGANVLTF.

The rearrangement uses TRBV2 and TRBJ2-7; no reliable D call. V was clipped by 7 bases and J by 4 bases, with 14 bases between them. The length of the CDR3 is 13 residues. The germline gives CDR1 SNHLY, CDR2 FYNNEI. The CDR3 protein is CASNRRFFYEQYF. The DNA for the CDR3 is TGTGCCAGCAATCGCAGGTTCTTTTACGAGCAGTACTTC.

This clonotype was picked up many times. The chain links TRBV12-3 or TRBV12-4 to TRBJ2-2, with D possibly matching TRBD1 (6 bases). The germline V and J ends were trimmed by 7 bases and 1 base, with 16 bases remaining between them. The CDR3 runs 16 residues. CDR3 coding DNA: TGTGCCAGCATCCACCCGAGGGGGATGAACACCGGGGAGCTGTTTTTT. The encoded protein is CASIHPRGMNTGELFF.

This clonotype came up a few times. This chain connects TRBV20-1 to TRBJ2-5; the match to TRBD2 covers 14 bases. This CDR3 has 16 residues. The germline V gene has CDR1 DFQATT and CDR2 SNEGSKA (reference sequence). V dropped 6 bases and J dropped 5; count of bases not matched to a gene: 11. CDR3 residues: CSATSTSGRAGETQYF. The CDR3 nucleotides are TGCAGTGCCACCTCGACTAGCGGGAGGGCCGGGGAGACCCAGTACTTC.

This clonotype has a handful of counts. This chain links TRBV5-1 with TRBJ2-5, with 16 bases aligning to TRBD2. The CDR3 has 17 residues. V shed 4 bases, J shed 4 bases, and the junction held 7 bases outside the gene matches. The germline gives CDR1 SGHRS, CDR2 YFSETQ. The CDR3 region has the DNA TGCGCCAGCAGCCGGGGACTAGCGGGAGGGCAGCGAGAGACCCAGTACTTC. Its protein product is CASSRGLAGGQRETQYF.

This clonotype was recorded a few times. The chain employs TRBV7-9 and TRBJ2-1; D unresolved. The CDR3 loop spans 14 amino acids. V was trimmed by 5 bases and J by 8 bases, leaving 16 bases between them. Germline V CDR1 and CDR2: SEHNR, FQNEAQ (reference sequence). The CDR3 DNA sequence: TGTGCCAGCAGCCCCATCCCCAGCAACGATGAGCAGTTCTTC. Translated: CASSPIPSNDEQFF.